Below are 13 T cell receptor beta chains sequenced from a single sample in a study of T cell responses to AZD1222 COVID-19 vaccine. Data came from immunoSEQ multiplex PCR; TCRdb stores just in-frame clones and leaves some out. The repertoire includes 90,000 to 140,000 clones, around 87% of them detected once, and roughly 2.6% sits in the top ten. The material was peripheral blood, obtained on day 0 of AZD1222 vaccination. The receptors stem from an adult in good health.

The gene calls are TRBV9 and TRBJ2-1; the D is unclear. The CDR3 length is 16 residues. The germline V gene encodes CDR1 SGDLS and CDR2 YYNGEE. V was shortened by 0 bases and J by 2 bases, with 12 bases between the two germline ends. As DNA, the CDR3 is TGTGCCAGCAGCGTAGGTTCGGCTGTACCCTACAATGAGCAGTTCTTC. It encodes CASSVGSAVPYNEQFF.

The genes are TRBV7-2 and TRBJ2-3; D is perhaps TRBD2 (6 bases). The CDR3 runs to 14 residues. Germline V CDR1 and CDR2: SGHTA, FQGNSA. Trimming took 2 bases from V and 4 from J, leaving 10 bases between them. The CDR3 DNA reads TGTGCCAGCAGCTTAAGGGTAGCGGCAGATACGCAGTATTTT. Encoded protein: CASSLRVAADTQYF.

The J gene is TRBJ2-5, the V gene TRBV7-3, with 8 nucleotides matching TRBD2. Germline lookup yields CDR1 SGHTA and CDR2 FQGTGA. The ends lost 2 bases at V and 4 bases at J; junction bases unmatched: 6. The CDR3 loop spans 15 amino acids. The DNA of the CDR3 is TGTGCCAGCAGCTTATACGGGGGGGCCGGAGAGACCCAGTACTTC. It is translated as CASSLYGGAGETQYF.

J is TRBJ2-2 and V is TRBV25-1, with 7 bases matching TRBD1. The CDR3 consists of 16 residues. CDR1 and CDR2 from the germline V gene are MGHDK and SYGVNS. V shed 3 bases and J 2 bases; nucleotides not matched to a gene: 6. The CDR3 reads CASSDTGTVNTGELFF. CDR3 nucleotides: TGTGCCAGCAGTGATACCGGGACAGTTAACACCGGGGAGCTGTTTTTT.

This clone was counted a single time. The gene calls are TRBV28 and TRBJ2-7, with 11 bases identical to TRBD2. This CDR3 region has 18 residues. V lost 4 bases, J lost 0 bases, and 11 bases stayed unmatched. Looked up from germline, CDR1 is MDHEN and CDR2 is SYDVKM. This CDR3 is CASSSTSPGTSGSYEQYF. DNA of the CDR3: TGTGCCAGCAGTTCCACTTCGCCCGGGACTAGCGGCTCCTACGAGCAGTACTTC.

This sequence joins TRBV5-1 and TRBJ2-1, with D perhaps TRBD1 or TRBD2 (5 bases each). Germline V gene data show CDR1 as SGHRS and CDR2 as YFSETQ. The ends were cut back, 4 bases at V and 8 bases at J, with 10 bases in the middle. CDR3 length equals 12 residues. In DNA form, the CDR3 reads TGCGCCAGCAGCCCGTTGGGGGATGAGCAGTTCTTC. This encodes CASSPLGDEQFF.

This clone was seen only once. Here the CDR3 DNA reads TGCGCCAGCAGCCAAGGACAGACGAACACCGGGGAGCTGTTTTTT. This sequence encodes CASSQGQTNTGELFF. This chain joins TRBV4-1 and TRBJ2-2; tentatively, D is TRBD1 (5 bases). Germline V CDR1 and CDR2: MGHRA, YSYEKL. The V end lost 1 base, the J end lost 0 bases, and 6 bases lay between the germline ends. The CDR3 covers 15 residues.

This chain links TRBV10-3 with TRBJ2-1; 8 bases match TRBD1. Trimming took 4 bases from V and 8 from J; bases not matched to a gene: 13. The CDR3 totals 16 residues. Germline CDR1 and CDR2: ENHRY and SYGVKD. CDR3 nucleotide sequence: TGTGCCATCAGTGCACGGACAGGGCGAGTCGGGGATGAGCAGTTCTTC. Protein product: CAISARTGRVGDEQFF.

This chain uses TRBV11-3 with TRBJ2-3; TRBD1 aligns across 10 bases. The V gene's germline CDR1 is SGHNT and CDR2 YENEEA. V gave up 5 bases and J gave up 10 bases; unmatched junction bases: 3. There are 12 residues in the CDR3. This CDR3 is CASSPGTGAQYF. For the CDR3, the DNA is TGTGCCAGCAGCCCAGGGACAGGGGCGCAGTATTTT.

This chain joins TRBV7-7 and TRBJ1-5; 9 nucleotides agree with TRBD1. The CDR3 loop spans 15 amino acids. Looked up from germline, CDR1 is SSHAT and CDR2 is FNYEAQ (reference sequence). CDR3 sequence reads: CARKTGQGHGQPQHF. In DNA, the CDR3 is TGTGCTAGAAAGACGGGACAGGGTCATGGGCAGCCCCAGCATTTT.

The rearrangement joins TRBV28 to TRBJ2-2; 7 nucleotides agree with TRBD2. After removal of 5 bases from V and 1 base from J, the junction contained 4 bases not matched to a gene. Germline loops: CDR1 MDHEN, CDR2 SYDVKM. CDR3 length: 15 amino acids. CDR3 in amino acids: CASSVGGENTGELFF. The CDR3 region has the DNA TGTGCCAGCAGTGTGGGAGGGGAGAACACCGGGGAGCTGTTTTTT.

CDR3 bases: TGTGCCAACGACCTGGGACAGGGATACACTGAAGCTTTCTTT. Protein sequence: CANDLGQGYTEAFF. The chain has TRBV25-1 and TRBJ1-1; 9 nucleotides align to TRBD1. This CDR3 is 14 amino acids long. CDR1 is MGHDK and CDR2 is SYGVNS in the germline V gene. With V trimmed by 10 bases and J by 3 bases, 9 bases remained unmatched.

Regarding this clone: At one of its ends the junction is not consistent with the germline gene, which may arise from a read error. The chain combines TRBV5-4 with TRBJ1-1; D uncertain. The CDR3 has 12 residues. The germline CDR1 and CDR2 sequences are SGHNT and YYREEE (reference sequence). This CDR3 reads CASTLGSAEAFF. As DNA, the CDR3 is TGTGCCAGCACCTTGGGGAGCGCTGAAGCTTTCTTT.